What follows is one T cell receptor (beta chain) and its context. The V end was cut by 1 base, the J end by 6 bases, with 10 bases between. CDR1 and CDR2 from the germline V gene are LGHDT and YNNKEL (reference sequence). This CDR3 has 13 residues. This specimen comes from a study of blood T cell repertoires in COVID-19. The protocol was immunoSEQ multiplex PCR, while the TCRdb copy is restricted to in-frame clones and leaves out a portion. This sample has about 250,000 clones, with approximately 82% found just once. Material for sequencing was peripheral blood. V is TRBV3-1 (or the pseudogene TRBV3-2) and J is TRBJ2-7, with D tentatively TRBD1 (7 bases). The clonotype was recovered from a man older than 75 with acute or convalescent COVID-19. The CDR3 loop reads CASSQGQGGEQYF. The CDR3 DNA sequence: TGTGCCAGCAGCCAAGGACAGGGAGGCGAGCAGTACTTC.